This T cell receptor beta chain was sequenced for a study of T cells in Graves' hyperthyroidism and ophthalmopathy. Study-wide findings and caveats: The model made its ophthalmopathy prediction, and onset followed a median around 6.9 months later. Also found in blood were most expanded thyroid clonotypes above 0.001.

For this clonotype: Its antigen is unidentified.

A lack of ophthalmopathy progression within 18 months defined stable Graves' hyperthyroidism. Diagnoses used clinical symptoms, serum thyroxine and TRAb, thyroid ultrasound and orbital computed tomography. The V end lost 0 bases, the J end lost 9 bases, and 36 bases lay between the germline ends. The CDR3 contains 20 residues. Germline V gene sequence: CDR1 DFQATT, CDR2 SNEGSKA (reference sequence). Authors of the study amplified TCR beta CDR3 regions from RNA transcripts. HTBI primers were used for first-round RT-PCR of the TCR CDR3. Each CDR3 protein is one row after TCRdb ran MiXCR on the multiplex PCR reads. The sample carries a few hundred thousand distinct CDR3 sequences, under 60% recorded once.

Sequenced: peripheral blood or thyroid tissue (not recorded which). This clonotype originated in a woman aged 18 to 35 with Graves' hyperthyroidism. V is TRBV20-1 and J is TRBJ2-7; D uncertain. The CDR3 DNA sequence: TGCAGTGCTAGAGATTTTTCAGTGAAGGTGGACGGCCGGGTTTTCCGTGTGCAGTACTTC. This gives the protein CSARDFSVKVDGRVFRVQYF.